A single sample is the source of the 30 T cell receptor beta chains below, sequenced in a study of blood T cell repertoires in COVID-19. Some clones are missing from TCRdb's copy, which holds only in-frame ones; the method was immunoSEQ multiplex PCR. The repertoire holds more than 120,000 clones, with about nine tenths as singletons. The specimen was peripheral blood. Receptor source: a woman in her 50s with acute or convalescent COVID-19.

The chain employs TRBV6-6 and TRBJ1-1, with TRBD1 as a possible D gene (6 bases). The CDR3 runs 15 residues. Germline V gene data show CDR1 as MNHNY and CDR2 as SVGAGI (reference sequence). Trimming stripped 6 bases from V and 1 base from J, with 15 bases between. The CDR3 DNA reads TGTGCCAGCAGCCCACAGGGAGGGACGAACACTGAAGCTTTCTTT. This translates into CASSPQGGTNTEAFF.

The chain links TRBV29-1 to TRBJ2-5; weak D call: TRBD1 (6 bases). CDR1 is SQVTM, CDR2 ANQGSEA, per germline. With 6 bases removed from V and 3 bases from J, the gap between germline ends came to 11 bases. This CDR3 comprises 12 residues. The CDR3 coding sequence is TGCAGCGTGTCCCCAGGGGAAGAGACCCAGTACTTC. It translates to CSVSPGEETQYF.

This clone was detected once. The chain has TRBV27 and TRBJ2-1; 8 nucleotides agree with TRBD1. The CDR3 extends over 16 amino acids. Per the germline V gene, CDR1 is MNHEY and CDR2 is SMNVEV (reference sequence). After removal of 5 bases from V and 8 bases from J, the junction contained 14 bases not matched to a gene. The chain's CDR3 is CASSPGQGHLRHEQFF. Written as DNA, the CDR3 is TGTGCCAGCAGTCCTGGACAGGGCCACTTGCGTCATGAGCAGTTCTTC.

This clone has only one observation. The CDR3 spells CASSQSQLAGSNEQFF. For the CDR3, the DNA is TGTGCCAGCAGCCAAAGCCAACTAGCGGGGAGCAATGAGCAGTTCTTC. The chain links TRBV7-9 to TRBJ2-1; 10 bases match TRBD2. Germline V gene data show CDR1 as SEHNR and CDR2 as FQNEAQ (reference sequence). V was clipped by 5 bases and J by 6 bases; unmatched bases: 10. The CDR3 has 16 amino acids.

This chain joins TRBV7-2 and TRBJ1-3; D is unclear. Between the trimmed V and J ends, which lost 2 bases and 1 base, there was a span of 6 bases. The germline gives CDR1 SGHTA, CDR2 FQGNSA. The CDR3 is made up of 14 amino acids. CDR3 sequence reads: CASSLPGSGNTIYF. CDR3 nucleotide sequence: TGTGCCAGCAGCTTACCGGGGTCTGGAAACACCATATATTTT.

V and J are TRBV29-1 and TRBJ1-1, with D unclear. The CDR3 runs 14 residues. Germline lookup yields CDR1 SQVTM and CDR2 ANQGSEA. Trimming took off 0 bases at V and 1 base at J, with 9 bases between the two ends. CDR3 coding DNA: TGCAGCGTTGAAGATCGGTTCGGGAACACTGAAGCTTTCTTT. Translating gives CSVEDRFGNTEAFF.

The V call is TRBV6-5, the J call TRBJ2-3; 9 positions agree with TRBD1. Germline CDR1 reads MNHEY; CDR2 reads SVGAGI. Germline trimming cut 6 bases from V and 6 bases from J; bases unmatched to any gene: 7. The CDR3 has 14 residues. The DNA for the CDR3 is TGTGCCAGCAGCGACTTACAGGGGGCGGATACGCAGTATTTT. Protein product: CASSDLQGADTQYF.

The chain employs TRBV7-2 and TRBJ1-1; no definite D call. Germline V gene sequence: CDR1 SGHTA, CDR2 FQGNSA. CDR3 length: 10 residues. V was trimmed by 3 bases and J by 9 bases, leaving 5 bases between them. CDR3 sequence: CASSFSKAFF. The CDR3 nucleotides are TGTGCCAGCAGCTTTAGTAAAGCTTTCTTT.

V usage is TRBV5-1 and J usage is TRBJ2-7; 10 bases agree with TRBD2. This CDR3 spans 15 amino acids. V lost 4 bases, J lost 3 bases, and 7 bases stayed unmatched. The V gene's germline CDR1 is SGHRS and CDR2 YFSETQ. CDR3 DNA: TGCGCCAGCAGCGCCCTAGCGGGAGCCAGCTACGAGCAGTACTTC. Residues: CASSALAGASYEQYF.

This clone came up a few times. This chain links TRBV23-1 with TRBJ2-7; TRBD2 agrees at 8 bases. TRBV23-1 is reported as an ORF; its role is uncertain. The CDR3 loop spans 15 amino acids. V shed 0 bases and J 3 bases; nucleotides not matched to a gene: 4. This chain's CDR3 is CASSQSGTSLYEQYF. CDR3 sequence (DNA): TGCGCCAGCAGTCAATCGGGGACTAGTCTCTACGAGCAGTACTTC.

The V call is TRBV7-3, the J call TRBJ2-1; 9 nucleotides line up with TRBD2. Germline CDR1 and CDR2: SGHTA and FQGTGA. The V gene end was trimmed by 2 bases and the J gene end by 5 bases; junction bases not matched to a gene: 7. This CDR3 spans 16 amino acids. CDR3 in amino acids: CASSLPGAGGDNEQFF. In nucleotides, the CDR3 is TGTGCCAGCAGCTTACCCGGGGCGGGAGGGGACAATGAGCAGTTCTTC.

The J gene is TRBJ2-7, the V gene TRBV5-1, with 8 nucleotides matching TRBD1. V shed 0 bases, J shed 4 bases, and the junction held 12 bases outside the gene matches. CDR1 is SGHRS, CDR2 YFSETQ, per germline. The CDR3 spans 17 residues. The CDR3 DNA follows: TGCGCCAGCAGCTTGGGCCAGCTATGGGACAGGCCTTACGAGCAGTACTTC. The encoded protein is CASSLGQLWDRPYEQYF.

V is TRBV12-5 and J is TRBJ1-2, with 7 nucleotides matching TRBD1. CDR3 size: 15 residues. CDR1 and CDR2 from the germline V gene are LGHNT and FRNRAP. With 0 bases clipped from V and 3 bases from J, the junction kept 4 bases outside the gene matches. The CDR3 DNA reads as TGTGCTAGTGGTTTGGTACCGCAGGGGGACTATGGCTACACCTTC. Its protein is CASGLVPQGDYGYTF.

This rearrangement joins TRBV6-5 to TRBJ1-1; 9 bases match TRBD1. V shed 8 bases, J shed 4 bases, and the junction held 8 bases outside the gene matches. Germline CDR1 MNHEY, CDR2 SVGAGI. CDR3 length equals 14 residues. CDR3 sequence: CASVDTGGITEAFF. CDR3 DNA: TGTGCCAGCGTCGATACAGGGGGCATCACTGAAGCTTTCTTT.

The CDR3 DNA reads as TGTGCCAGCAGCCAAGATCTTCGGGGGGTCGACACCGGGGAGCTGTTTTTT. This gives the protein CASSQDLRGVDTGELFF. The V gene is TRBV3-1 (or the pseudogene TRBV3-2), the J gene TRBJ2-2, with 7 bases matching TRBD2. The CDR3 sequence is 17 residues long. Germline assignment: CDR1 LGHDT and CDR2 YNNKEL (reference sequence). V shed 0 bases, J shed 3 bases, and the junction held 7 bases outside the gene matches.

This clone was found a few times. This chain uses TRBV30 with TRBJ1-2; the D is unclear. Trimming took off 0 bases at V and 4 bases at J, with 12 bases between the two ends. In germline, CDR1 is GTSNPN, CDR2 SVGIG (reference sequence). This CDR3 comprises 14 residues. CDR3 residues: CAWSVTGSTYGYTF. CDR3 coding DNA: TGTGCCTGGAGTGTAACGGGGAGTACCTATGGCTACACCTTC.

The chain employs TRBV9 and TRBJ2-7; 7 bases are a match to TRBD1. The CDR3 loop spans 14 amino acids. The junction had 11 bases not matched to a gene; V was cut back by 4 bases and J by 7 bases. Germline CDR1 is SGDLS and CDR2 is YYNGEE. The CDR3: CASSPWQGVKEQYF. The CDR3 coding sequence is TGTGCCAGCAGCCCCTGGCAGGGGGTGAAAGAGCAGTACTTC.

V is TRBV2 and J is TRBJ1-2; D unresolved. The V end lost 5 bases, the J end lost 5 bases, and 9 bases lay between the germline ends. The CDR3 is made up of 12 amino acids. Germline V lookup: CDR1 SNHLY, CDR2 FYNNEI. The CDR3 sequence: CASSLQAYGYTF. CDR3 coding DNA: TGTGCCAGCAGTCTTCAAGCTTATGGCTACACCTTC.

This chain uses TRBV15 with TRBJ2-7; the match to TRBD2 covers 14 bases. This CDR3 spans 17 amino acids. Per germline, CDR1 LNHNV and CDR2 YYDKDF (reference sequence). With 5 bases clipped from V and 0 bases from J, the junction kept 6 bases outside the gene matches. The CDR3 DNA reads TGTGCCACCAGCGGTGGGACTAGCGGGAGTCACTCCTACGAGCAGTACTTC. Translating it yields CATSGGTSGSHSYEQYF.

The gene calls are TRBV4-2 and TRBJ2-2, with 10 bases identical to TRBD2. In germline, CDR1 is LGHNA, CDR2 YNFKEQ. Unmatched junction bases numbered 4, after V lost 4 bases and J lost 5 bases. The CDR3 is made up of 15 amino acids. The CDR3 loop reads CASSPSGGETGELFF. CDR3 nucleotides: TGTGCCAGCAGCCCTAGCGGGGGCGAAACCGGGGAGCTGTTTTTT.

This clone occurred once. The rearrangement links TRBV27 to TRBJ2-3; 10 bases agree with TRBD2. This CDR3 has 19 residues. In germline, CDR1 is MNHEY, CDR2 SMNVEV (reference sequence). The trim removed 0 bases at V and 0 bases at J, leaving 9 bases unmatched. This chain's CDR3 is CASSLSGVAGGTSTDTQYF. In nucleotides, the CDR3 is TGTGCCAGCAGTTTATCGGGAGTAGCGGGGGGTACTAGCACAGATACGCAGTATTTT.

CDR3 coding DNA: TGCAGCGTTGAGGAAAACGCAGGGGAGGAGACCCAGTACTTC. The encoded protein is CSVEENAGEETQYF. This chain links TRBV29-1 with TRBJ2-5; D may be TRBD1 (6 bases). CDR1 and CDR2 (germline): SQVTM, ANQGSEA. The CDR3 loop spans 14 amino acids. The germline V and J ends were trimmed by 3 bases and 5 bases, with 16 bases remaining between them.

Here the CDR3 reads CASRGTLKNTEAFF. The CDR3 nucleotides are TGCGCCAGCAGGGGGACATTAAAGAACACTGAAGCTTTCTTT. This chain links TRBV4-1 with TRBJ1-1; D perhaps matches TRBD1 (6 bases). The V gene lost 6 bases and the J gene lost 1 base, with 12 bases spanning the gap. The CDR3 runs 14 residues. The germline V gene encodes CDR1 MGHRA and CDR2 YSYEKL.

The CDR3 region has the DNA TGTGCCAGCAGCCGTCGGGACAGTAATCAGCCCCAGCATTTT. Residues: CASSRRDSNQPQHF. The chain has TRBV27 and TRBJ1-5, with TRBD1 matching 7 bases. Germline V CDR1 and CDR2: MNHEY, SMNVEV (reference sequence). This CDR3 is 14 amino acids long. The V gene end was trimmed by 6 bases and the J gene end by 4 bases; junction bases not matched to a gene: 6.

As regards this clone: Other DNA sequences from this sample encode an identical CDR3 as well. The chain employs TRBV6-1 and TRBJ2-7, with 7 bases lining up with TRBD1. This CDR3 is 15 amino acids long. From germline, CDR1 is MNHNS and CDR2 SASEGT. V trimming: 3 bases; J trimming: 0 bases; junction bases outside the gene matches: 5. This chain's CDR3 is CASSDGQGVSYEQYF. The CDR3 DNA is TGTGCCAGCAGTGACGGGCAGGGGGTCTCCTACGAGCAGTACTTC.

This chain connects TRBV6-5 to TRBJ1-4, with a weak D call TRBD1 (5 bases). Trimming took 5 bases from V and 0 from J, leaving 10 bases between them. There are 15 residues in the CDR3. Germline V gene sequence: CDR1 MNHEY, CDR2 SVGAGI. CDR3 protein: CASSRGSATNEKLFF. CDR3 sequence (DNA): TGTGCCAGCAGTAGGGGAAGTGCAACTAATGAAAAACTGTTTTTT.

The J gene is TRBJ2-7, the V gene TRBV5-4; 13 nucleotides match TRBD2. Losses at the gene ends were 7 bases for V and 2 bases for J; bases not matched to a gene: 9. Looked up from germline, CDR1 is SGHNT and CDR2 is YYREEE (reference sequence). The CDR3 contains 16 residues. The CDR3 nucleotides are TGTGCCAGCTGCTGGACTAGCGGGGGCGGAACCTACGAGCAGTACTTC. This codes for CASCWTSGGGTYEQYF.

The chain uses TRBV29-1 and TRBJ2-1; TRBD1 might be the D (6 bases). V lost 4 bases and J 3 bases, leaving 10 bases between the germline ends. The germline V gene has CDR1 SQVTM and CDR2 ANQGSEA. The length of the CDR3 is 13 residues. Here the CDR3 DNA reads TGCAGCGTTGGAAGGGACATCTACAATGAGCAGTTCTTC. Its protein is CSVGRDIYNEQFF.

The chain is built from TRBV7-2 and TRBJ2-2; weak D call: TRBD2 (6 bases). Deletions cut 8 bases from V and 2 bases from J, with 18 bases between. From germline, CDR1 is SGHTA and CDR2 FQGNSA. The CDR3 runs 16 residues. CDR3 protein: CASAHGRDANTGELFF. In DNA, the CDR3 is TGTGCCAGCGCACATGGGCGGGATGCAAACACCGGGGAGCTGTTTTTT.

The chain couples TRBV6-1 to TRBJ2-2, with TRBD1 matching 7 bases. V shed 1 base and J 1 base; nucleotides not matched to a gene: 0. The CDR3 runs to 15 residues. From germline, CDR1 is MNHNS and CDR2 SASEGT. This CDR3 reads CASSEGTGNTGELFF. DNA of the CDR3: TGTGCCAGCAGTGAAGGGACAGGGAACACCGGGGAGCTGTTTTTT.